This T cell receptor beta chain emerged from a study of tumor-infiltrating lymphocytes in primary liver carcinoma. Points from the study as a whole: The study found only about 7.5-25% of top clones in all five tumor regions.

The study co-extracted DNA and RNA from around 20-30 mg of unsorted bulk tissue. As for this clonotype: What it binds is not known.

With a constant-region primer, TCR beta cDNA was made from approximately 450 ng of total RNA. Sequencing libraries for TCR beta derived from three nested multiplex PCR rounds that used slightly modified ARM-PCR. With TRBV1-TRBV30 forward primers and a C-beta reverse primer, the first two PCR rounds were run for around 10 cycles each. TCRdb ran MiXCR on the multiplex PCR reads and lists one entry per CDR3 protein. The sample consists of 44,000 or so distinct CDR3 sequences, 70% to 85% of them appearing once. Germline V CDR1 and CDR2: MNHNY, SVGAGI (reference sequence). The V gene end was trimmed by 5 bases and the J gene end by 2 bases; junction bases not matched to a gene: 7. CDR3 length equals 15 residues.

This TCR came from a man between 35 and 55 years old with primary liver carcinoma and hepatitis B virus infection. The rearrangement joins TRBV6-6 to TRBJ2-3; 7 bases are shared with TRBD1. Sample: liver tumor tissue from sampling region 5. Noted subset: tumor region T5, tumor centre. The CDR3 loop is CASSLMGTVTDTQYF. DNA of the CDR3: TGTGCCAGCAGTCTCATGGGGACAGTCACAGATACGCAGTATTTT.